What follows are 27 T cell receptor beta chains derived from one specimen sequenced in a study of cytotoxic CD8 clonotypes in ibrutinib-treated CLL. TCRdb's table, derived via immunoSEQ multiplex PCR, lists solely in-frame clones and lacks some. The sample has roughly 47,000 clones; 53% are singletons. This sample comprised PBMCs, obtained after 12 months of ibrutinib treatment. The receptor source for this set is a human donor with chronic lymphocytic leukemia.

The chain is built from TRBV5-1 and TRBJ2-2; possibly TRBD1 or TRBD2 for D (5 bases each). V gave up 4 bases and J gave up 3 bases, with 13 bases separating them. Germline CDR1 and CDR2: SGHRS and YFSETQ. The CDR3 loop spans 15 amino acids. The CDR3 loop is CASSTSGPYTGELFF. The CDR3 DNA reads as TGCGCCAGCAGCACCTCGGGGCCATACACCGGGGAGCTGTTTTTT.

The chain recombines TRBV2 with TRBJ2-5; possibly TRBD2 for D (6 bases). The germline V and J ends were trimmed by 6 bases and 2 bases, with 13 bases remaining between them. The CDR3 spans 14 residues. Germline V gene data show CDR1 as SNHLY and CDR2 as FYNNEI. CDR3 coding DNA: TGTGCCAGCAGATTTGGGAGGTTACAAGAGACCCAGTACTTC. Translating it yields CASRFGRLQETQYF.

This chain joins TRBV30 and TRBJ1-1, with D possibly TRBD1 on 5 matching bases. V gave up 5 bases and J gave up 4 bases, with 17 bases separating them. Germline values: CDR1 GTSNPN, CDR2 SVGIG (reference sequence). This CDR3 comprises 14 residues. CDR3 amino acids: CAWDTLGGSTEAFF. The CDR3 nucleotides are TGTGCCTGGGATACCTTGGGGGGAAGCACTGAAGCTTTCTTT. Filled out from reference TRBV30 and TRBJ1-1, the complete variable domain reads SQTIHQWPATLVQPVGSPLSLECTVEGTSNPNLYWYRQAAGRGLQLLFYSVGIGQISSEVPQNLSASRPQDRQFILSSKKLLLSDSGFYLCAWDTLGGSTEAFFGQGTRLTVV.

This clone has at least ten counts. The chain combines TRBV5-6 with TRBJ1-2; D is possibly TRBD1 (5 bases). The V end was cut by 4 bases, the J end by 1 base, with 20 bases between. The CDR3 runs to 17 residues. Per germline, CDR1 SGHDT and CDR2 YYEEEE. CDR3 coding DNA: TGTGCCAGCAGCCCGAGGACCCAAACAGGATTTAACTATGGCTACACCTTC. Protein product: CASSPRTQTGFNYGYTF.

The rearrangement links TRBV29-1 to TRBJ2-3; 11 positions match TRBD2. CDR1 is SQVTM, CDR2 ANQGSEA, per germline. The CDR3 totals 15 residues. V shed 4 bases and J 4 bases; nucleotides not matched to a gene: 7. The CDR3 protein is CSVGKTSGSADTQYF. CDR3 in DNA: TGCAGCGTTGGGAAAACTAGCGGGAGCGCAGATACGCAGTATTTT.

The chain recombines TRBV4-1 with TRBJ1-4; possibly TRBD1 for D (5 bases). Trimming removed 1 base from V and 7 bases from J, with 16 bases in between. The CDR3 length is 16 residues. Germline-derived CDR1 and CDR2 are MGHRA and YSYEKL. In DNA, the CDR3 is TGCGCCAGCAGCCAAGTCACGGCAGGGATGGTTGAAAAACTGTTTTTT. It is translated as CASSQVTAGMVEKLFF.

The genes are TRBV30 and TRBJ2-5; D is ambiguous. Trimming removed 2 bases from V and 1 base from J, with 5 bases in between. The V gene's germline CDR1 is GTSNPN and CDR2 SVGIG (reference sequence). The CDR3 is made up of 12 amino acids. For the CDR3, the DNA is TGTGCCTGGAGTCAGTTCCAAGAGACCCAGTACTTC. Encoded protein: CAWSQFQETQYF.

The CDR3: CATTPGLAGGGDTQYF. For the CDR3, the DNA is TGTGCCACCACCCCGGGACTAGCGGGAGGGGGAGATACGCAGTATTTT. The V gene is TRBV15, the J gene TRBJ2-3; 16 bases fit TRBD2. This CDR3 contains 16 residues. Germline V gene lookup returns CDR1 LNHNV and CDR2 YYDKDF (reference sequence). V was pared by 7 bases and J by 5 bases, with 6 bases of the junction left unmatched.

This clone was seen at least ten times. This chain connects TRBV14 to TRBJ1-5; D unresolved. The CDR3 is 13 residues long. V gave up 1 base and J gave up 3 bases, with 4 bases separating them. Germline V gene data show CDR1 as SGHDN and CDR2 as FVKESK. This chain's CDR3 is CASSQGYNQPQHF. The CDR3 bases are TGTGCCAGCAGCCAAGGATACAATCAGCCCCAGCATTTT. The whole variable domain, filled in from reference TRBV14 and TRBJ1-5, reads EAGVTQFPSHSVIEKGQTVTLRCDPISGHDNLYWYRRVMGKEIKFLLHFVKESKQDESGMPNNRFLAERTGGTYSTLKVQPAELEDSGVYFCASSQGYNQPQHFGDGTRLSIL.

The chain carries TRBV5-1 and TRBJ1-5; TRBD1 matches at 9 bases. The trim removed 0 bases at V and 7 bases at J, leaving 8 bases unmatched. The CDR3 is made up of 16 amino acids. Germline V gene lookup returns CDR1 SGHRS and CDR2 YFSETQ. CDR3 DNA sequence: TGCGCCAGCAGCTTGGGAGGAACAGGGGGCGAGCAGCCCCAGCATTTT. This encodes CASSLGGTGGEQPQHF.

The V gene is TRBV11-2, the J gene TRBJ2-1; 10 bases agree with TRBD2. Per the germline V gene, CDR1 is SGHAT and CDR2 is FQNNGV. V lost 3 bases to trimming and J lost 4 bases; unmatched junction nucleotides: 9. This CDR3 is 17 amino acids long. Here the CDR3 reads CASSFSGRPGPYNEQFF. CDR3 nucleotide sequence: TGTGCCAGCAGCTTTAGCGGGAGGCCCGGACCTTACAATGAGCAGTTCTTC.

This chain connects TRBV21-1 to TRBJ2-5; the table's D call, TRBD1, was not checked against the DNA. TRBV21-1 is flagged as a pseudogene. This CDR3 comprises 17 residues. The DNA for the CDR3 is TGTGCCAGCAGCGCCGGATATGGGCCTAAGGTAAGTCGGACCCAGTACTTC. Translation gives CASSAGYGPKVSRTQYF.

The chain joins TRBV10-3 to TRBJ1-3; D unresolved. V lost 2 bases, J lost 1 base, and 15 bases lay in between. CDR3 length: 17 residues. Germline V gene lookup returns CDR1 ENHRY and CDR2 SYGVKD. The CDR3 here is CAISEPRGFSSGNTIYF. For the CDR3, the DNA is TGTGCCATCAGTGAGCCGAGAGGGTTCAGTTCTGGAAACACCATATATTTT.

As DNA, the CDR3 is TGTGCCAGCAGTTTCCAGGGGACAGGCCGGGTGGGTGAGCAGTTCTTC. Translated, it gives CASSFQGTGRVGEQFF. The genes are TRBV27 and TRBJ2-1, with 8 bases aligning to TRBD1. Germline CDR1 MNHEY, CDR2 SMNVEV (reference sequence). The CDR3 is 16 amino acids. With V trimmed by 3 bases and J by 9 bases, 13 bases remained unmatched.

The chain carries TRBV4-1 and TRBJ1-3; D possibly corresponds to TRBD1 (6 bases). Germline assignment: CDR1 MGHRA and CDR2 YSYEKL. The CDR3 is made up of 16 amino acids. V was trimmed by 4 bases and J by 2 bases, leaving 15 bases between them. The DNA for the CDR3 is TGCGCCAGCAGCCGATTACCAGGGGTCCCTGGAAACACCATATATTTT. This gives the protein CASSRLPGVPGNTIYF.

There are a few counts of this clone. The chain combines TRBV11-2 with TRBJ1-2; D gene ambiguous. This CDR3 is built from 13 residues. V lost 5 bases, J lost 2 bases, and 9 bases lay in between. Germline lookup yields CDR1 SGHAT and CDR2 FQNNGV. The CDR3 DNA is TGTGCCAGCAGCCGAGACTTCAACTATGGCTACACCTTC. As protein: CASSRDFNYGYTF.

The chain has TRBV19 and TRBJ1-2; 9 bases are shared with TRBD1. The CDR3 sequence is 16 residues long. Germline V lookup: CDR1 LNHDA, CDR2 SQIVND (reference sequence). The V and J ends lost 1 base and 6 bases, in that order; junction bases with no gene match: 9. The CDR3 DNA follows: TGTGCCAGTAGTATAGCTACTACAGGGGGCTACCATGGCTACACCTTC. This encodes CASSIATTGGYHGYTF. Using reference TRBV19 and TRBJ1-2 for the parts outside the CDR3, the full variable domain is DGGITQSPKYLFRKEGQNVTLSCEQNLNHDAMYWYRQDPGQGLRLIYYSQIVNDFQKGDIAEGYSVSREKKESFPLTVTSAQKNPTAFYLCASSIATTGGYHGYTFGSGTRLTVV.

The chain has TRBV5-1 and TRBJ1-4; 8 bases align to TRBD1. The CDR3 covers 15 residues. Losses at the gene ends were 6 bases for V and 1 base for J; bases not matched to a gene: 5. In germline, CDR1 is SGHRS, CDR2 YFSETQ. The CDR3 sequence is CASTPRGQTNEKLFF. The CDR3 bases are TGCGCCAGCACTCCCAGGGGGCAAACTAATGAAAAACTGTTTTTT.

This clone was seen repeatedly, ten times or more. The CDR3 region is CSVERQTKQSSYNEQFF. DNA for the CDR3: TGCAGCGTTGAGCGGCAGACCAAACAGAGCTCCTACAATGAGCAGTTCTTC. The rearrangement uses TRBV29-1 and TRBJ2-1; D gene ambiguous. Trimming cost V 3 bases and J 0 bases, with 18 bases left between them. There are 17 residues in the CDR3. CDR1 and CDR2 (germline): SQVTM, ANQGSEA.

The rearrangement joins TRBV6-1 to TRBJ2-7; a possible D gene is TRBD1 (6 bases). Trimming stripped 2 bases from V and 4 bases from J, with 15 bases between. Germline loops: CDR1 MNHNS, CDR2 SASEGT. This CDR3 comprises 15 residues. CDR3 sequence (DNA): TGTGCCAGCAGTGAATTTGGGGGCTGGGGGTACGAGCAGTACTTC. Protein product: CASSEFGGWGYEQYF.

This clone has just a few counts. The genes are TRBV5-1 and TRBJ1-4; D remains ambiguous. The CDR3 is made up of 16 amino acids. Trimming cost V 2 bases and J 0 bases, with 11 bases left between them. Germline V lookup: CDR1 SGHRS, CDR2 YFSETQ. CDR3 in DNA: TGCGCCAGCAGCTTAATGGGATATGCAACTAATGAAAAACTGTTTTTT. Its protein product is CASSLMGYATNEKLFF.

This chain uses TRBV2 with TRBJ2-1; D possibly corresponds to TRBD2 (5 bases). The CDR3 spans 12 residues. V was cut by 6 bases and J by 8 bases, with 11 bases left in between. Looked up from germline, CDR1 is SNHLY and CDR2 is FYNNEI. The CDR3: CASSDNGDEQFF. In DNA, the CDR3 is TGTGCCAGCAGCGATAACGGGGATGAGCAGTTCTTC.

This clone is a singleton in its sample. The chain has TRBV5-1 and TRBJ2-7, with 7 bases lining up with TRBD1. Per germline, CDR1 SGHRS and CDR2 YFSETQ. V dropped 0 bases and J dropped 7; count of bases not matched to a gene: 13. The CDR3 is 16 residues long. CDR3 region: CASSLDGTVSTLEQYF. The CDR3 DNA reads TGCGCCAGCAGCTTGGATGGGACAGTAAGCACTCTTGAGCAGTACTTC. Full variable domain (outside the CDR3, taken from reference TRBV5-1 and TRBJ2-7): KAGVTQTPRYLIKTRGQQVTLSCSPISGHRSVSWYQQTPGQGLQFLFEYFSETQRNKGNFPGRFSGRQFSNSRSEMNVSTLELGDSALYLCASSLDGTVSTLEQYFGPGTRLTVT.

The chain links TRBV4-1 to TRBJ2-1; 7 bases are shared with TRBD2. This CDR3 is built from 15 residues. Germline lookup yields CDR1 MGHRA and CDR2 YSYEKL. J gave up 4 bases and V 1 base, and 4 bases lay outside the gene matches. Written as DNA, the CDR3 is TGCGCCAGCAGCCAAGTGGGAGGGTCTTACAATGAGCAGTTCTTC. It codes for CASSQVGGSYNEQFF.

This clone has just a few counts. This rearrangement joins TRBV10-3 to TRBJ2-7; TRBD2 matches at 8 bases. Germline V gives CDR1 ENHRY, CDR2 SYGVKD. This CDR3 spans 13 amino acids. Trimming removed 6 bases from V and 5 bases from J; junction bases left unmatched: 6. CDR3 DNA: TGTGCCATCAGATCCGCGACTAGCGACGAGCAGTACTTC. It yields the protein CAIRSATSDEQYF.

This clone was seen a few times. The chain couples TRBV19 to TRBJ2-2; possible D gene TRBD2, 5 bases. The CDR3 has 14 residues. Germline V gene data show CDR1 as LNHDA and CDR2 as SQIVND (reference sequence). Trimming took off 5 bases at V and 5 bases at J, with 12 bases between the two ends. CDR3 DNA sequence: TGTGCCAGTAGTTTGGTAGCGCAAACCGGGGAGCTGTTTTTT. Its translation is CASSLVAQTGELFF.

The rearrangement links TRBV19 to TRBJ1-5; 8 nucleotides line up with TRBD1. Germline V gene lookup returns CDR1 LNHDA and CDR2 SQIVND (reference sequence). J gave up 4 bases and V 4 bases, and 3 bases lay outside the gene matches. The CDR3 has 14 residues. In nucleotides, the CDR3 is TGTGCCAGTAGTAACACAGGGGGGAATCAGCCCCAGCATTTT. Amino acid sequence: CASSNTGGNQPQHF.